This T cell receptor beta chain was sequenced during a study of Ad26.COV2.S vaccination and SARS-CoV-2 variants. Overall study: Ad26.COV2.S given intramuscularly, once or twice 56 days apart.

Findings of the study overall: Responses of spike-specific T cells (both CD8+ and CD4+) reportedly showed substantial breadth after vaccination. It was found that vaccine and placebo recipients had similar non-spike TCR breadth.

The junction had 7 bases not matched to a gene; V was cut back by 3 bases and J by 12 bases. The germline CDR1 and CDR2 sequences are MNHEY and SMNVEV (reference sequence). The CDR3 sequence is 13 residues long. Assay: immunoSEQ multiplex PCR; the TCRdb copy retains only in-frame clones and omits some. The sample contains 350,000 to 500,000 clones, about 90% of which appear only once. Concerning this clone: Its antigen is not known.

Documented treatment: some 19 received Ad26.COV2.S at low or high dose, single or two shots; roughly 5 received placebo; per-sample allocation not given. Samples came from day 63 after the first vaccine or placebo injection. Vaccination used an Ad26 vector expressing Wuhan-strain SARS-CoV-2 spike. V is TRBV27 and J is TRBJ2-7; 11 nucleotides line up with TRBD2. Specimen: peripheral blood, collected in a trial of Ad26.COV2.S vaccine versus placebo. The sequence was collected from a person aged 18-65 years who received the Ad26.COV2.S COVID-19 vaccine or a placebo. The CDR3 nucleotides are TGTGCCAGCAGTTTCATGGCTAGCGGGAGGTCGTACTTC. This translates into CASSFMASGRSYF.